Sequencing of this T cell receptor (beta chain) was carried out in a study of blood T cell repertoires in COVID-19. About the study: Samples taken during acute and convalescent COVID-19 were collected in the United States, Italy and Spain. Nucleic acid was either cDNA or gDNA, and it came from T cells, B-cell-depleted T cells, or PBMCs.

Original processing methods: Amplification of reference gene primers provided the estimated nucleated cell counts. Using immunoSEQ multiplex PCR, the repertoire was profiled, and TCRdb retains in-frame clones only, with some absent. From that table come the V and J calls and clone size; the DNA was used to work out D and trimming. The sample consists of fewer than 250,000 clones, 86% of them appearing once. CDR1 is SGHAT, CDR2 FQNNGV, per germline. V lost 0 bases and J lost 3, with 6 bases in between. This CDR3 is 13 amino acids long. This clonotype originated in a woman in her fifties or sixties with acute or convalescent COVID-19. The gene calls are TRBV11-2 and TRBJ2-7, with D unclear. The sample comprised peripheral blood. The CDR3 is CASSLDMSYEQYF. In DNA form, the CDR3 reads TGTGCCAGCAGCTTAGACATGAGCTACGAGCAGTACTTC.